This entry is about one TCR beta chain. This sample was included in a study of T-cell reconstitution after alpha-beta-depleted transplantation in children. Researchers prepared the TCRbeta library using unique molecular identifiers, the study reports. TCRdb reanalysed the PCR reads using MiXCR and keeps one entry per CDR3 protein. The table lists over 550,000 distinct CDR3 sequences, about 10% of them singletons. Looked up from germline, CDR1 is LGHNA and CDR2 is YSLEER. The V gene end was trimmed by 3 bases and the J gene end by 7 bases; junction bases not matched to a gene: 13. The CDR3 has 17 amino acids.

V and J are TRBV4-3 and TRBJ2-1, with 9 bases matching TRBD2. The clonotype was recovered from a human donor who donated a stem cell graft to a child with acute myeloid leukemia. Specimen: PBMCs from the stem cell graft donor, collected from the stem cell graft. The CDR3 DNA sequence: TGCGCCAGCAGCCAGGACCCAGCGGGAGGAGCTGTGAATGAGCAGTTCTTC. Protein product: CASSQDPAGGAVNEQFF.